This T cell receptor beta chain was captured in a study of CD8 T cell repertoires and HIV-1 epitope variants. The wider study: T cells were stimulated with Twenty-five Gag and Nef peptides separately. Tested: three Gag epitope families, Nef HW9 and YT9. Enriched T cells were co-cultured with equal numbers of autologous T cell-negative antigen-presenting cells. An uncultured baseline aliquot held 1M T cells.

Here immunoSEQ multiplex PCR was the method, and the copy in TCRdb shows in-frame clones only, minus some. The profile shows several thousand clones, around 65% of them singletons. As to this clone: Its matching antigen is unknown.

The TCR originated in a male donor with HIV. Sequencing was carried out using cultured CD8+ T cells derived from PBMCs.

The CDR3 DNA sequence: TGTGCCAGCAGCCCCGCGGTATTGAACACTGAAGCTTTCTTT. Amino acid sequence: CASSPAVLNTEAFF. This sequence joins TRBV28 and TRBJ1-1; D not certain. The CDR3 is 14 amino acids. Germline V lookup: CDR1 MDHEN, CDR2 SYDVKM. V was pared by 6 bases and J by 0 bases, with 11 bases between.